This entry concerns a single T cell receptor (beta chain). The CDR3 has 13 amino acids. CDR1 and CDR2 from the germline V gene are MDHEN and SYDVKM. Between the trimmed V and J ends, which lost 3 bases and 7 bases, there was a span of 12 bases. Some clones are missing from TCRdb's copy, which holds only in-frame ones; the method was immunoSEQ multiplex PCR. Among some 170,000 clones listed, almost 85% were seen once. This entry comes from a study of cytomegalovirus exposure and HLA in healthy donors. This TCR was recovered from a man aged 30 to 39 in good health and CMV-seropositive. V and J are TRBV28 and TRBJ1-2; the D gene is possibly TRBD1 (5 bases). Material for sequencing was PBMCs. This chain's CDR3 is CASSLVQAAGYTF. CDR3 coding DNA: TGTGCCAGCAGTTTGGTACAGGCCGCTGGCTACACCTTC.